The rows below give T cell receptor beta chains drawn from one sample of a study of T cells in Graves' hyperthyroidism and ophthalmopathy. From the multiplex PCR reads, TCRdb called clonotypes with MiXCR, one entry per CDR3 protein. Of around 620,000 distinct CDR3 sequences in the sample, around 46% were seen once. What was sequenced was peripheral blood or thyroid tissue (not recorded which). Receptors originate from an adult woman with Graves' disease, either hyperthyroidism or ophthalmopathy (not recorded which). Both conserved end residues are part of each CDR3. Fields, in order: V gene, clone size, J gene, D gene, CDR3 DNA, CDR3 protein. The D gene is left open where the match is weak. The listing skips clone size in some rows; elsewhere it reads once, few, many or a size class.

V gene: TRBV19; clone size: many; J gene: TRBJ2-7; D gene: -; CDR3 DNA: TGTGCCAGTAGTATAGGGCCGGTCCACGAGCAGTACTTC; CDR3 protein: CASSIGPVHEQYF
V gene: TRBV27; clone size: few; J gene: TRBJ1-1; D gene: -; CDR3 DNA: TGTGCCAGCAGTTTGCAGGCGGTGAACACTGAAGCTTTCTTT; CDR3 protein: CASSLQAVNTEAFF
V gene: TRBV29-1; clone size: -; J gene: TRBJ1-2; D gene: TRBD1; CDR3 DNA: TGCAGCGTTGAAGGGGGGACAGGGGGCAGGGCTAACTATGGCTACACCTTC; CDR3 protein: CSVEGGTGGRANYGYTF
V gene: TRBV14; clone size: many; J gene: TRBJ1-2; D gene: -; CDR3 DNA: TGTGCCAGCAGCCAAGGGAGGGGCGTAATCTATGGCTACACCTTC; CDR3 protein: CASSQGRGVIYGYTF
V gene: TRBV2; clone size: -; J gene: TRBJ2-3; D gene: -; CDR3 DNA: TGTGCCAGCAGACAAGTCACAGATACGCAGTATTTT; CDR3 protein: CASRQVTDTQYF
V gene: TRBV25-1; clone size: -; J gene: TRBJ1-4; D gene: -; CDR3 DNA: TGTGCCAGCAGTGAATCTAGGATAGTCACTGAAAAACTGTTTTTT; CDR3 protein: CASSESRIVTEKLFF
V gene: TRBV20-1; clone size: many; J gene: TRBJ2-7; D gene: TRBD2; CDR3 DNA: TGCAGTGCTAGGGGGCGGGGGGGGTCCTACGAGCAGTACTTC; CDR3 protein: CSARGRGGSYEQYF
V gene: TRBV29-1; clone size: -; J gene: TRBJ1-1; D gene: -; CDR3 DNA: TGCAGCGTTGGGGCCCTGTACACTGAAGCTTTCTTT; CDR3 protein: CSVGALYTEAFF
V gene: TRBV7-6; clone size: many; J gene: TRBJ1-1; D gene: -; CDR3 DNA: TGTGCCAGCAGCTCCCTCTTGGCAAAGAGAAACACTGAAGCTTTCTTT; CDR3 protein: CASSSLLAKRNTEAFF
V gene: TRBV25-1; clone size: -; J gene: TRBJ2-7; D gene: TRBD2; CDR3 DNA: TGTGCCAGCAGTGAAACTTGGCTAGCGGGTGAGCAGTACTTC; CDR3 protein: CASSETWLAGEQYF
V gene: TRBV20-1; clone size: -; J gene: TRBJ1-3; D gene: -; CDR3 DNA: TGCAGTGCAAGACCGGGACTTAGGAACACCATATATTTT; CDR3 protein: CSARPGLRNTIYF
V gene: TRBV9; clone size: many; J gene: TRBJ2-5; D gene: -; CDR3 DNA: TGTGCCAGCAGCGTAGGAGTGGGACAAGAGACCCAGTACTTC; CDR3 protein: CASSVGVGQETQYF
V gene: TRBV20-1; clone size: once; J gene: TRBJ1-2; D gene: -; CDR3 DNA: TGCAGTGGGTTGCGGGGGGCACCCTATGGCTACACCTTC; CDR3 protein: CSGLRGAPYGYTF
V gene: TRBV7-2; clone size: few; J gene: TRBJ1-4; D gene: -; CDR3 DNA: TGTGCCAGCAGCTTAAATGGCAGGCGGAATGAAAAACTGTTTTTT; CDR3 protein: CASSLNGRRNEKLFF
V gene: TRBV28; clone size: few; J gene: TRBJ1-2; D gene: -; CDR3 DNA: TGTGCCAGCAGTTCAGGGGTCGGCTACACCTTC; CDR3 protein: CASSSGVGYTF
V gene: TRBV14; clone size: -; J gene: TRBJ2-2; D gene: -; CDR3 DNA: TGTGCCAGCAGCCCCCAAGGGGTGCAGGAAAACACCGGGGAGCTGTTTTTT; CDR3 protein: CASSPQGVQENTGELFF
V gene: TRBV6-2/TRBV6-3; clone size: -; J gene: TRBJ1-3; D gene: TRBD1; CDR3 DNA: TGTGCCAGCAGTTACCCCTCAGGGGGGTCTGGAAACACCATATATTTT; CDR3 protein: CASSYPSGGSGNTIYF
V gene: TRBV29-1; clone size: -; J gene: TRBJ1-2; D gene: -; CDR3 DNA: TGCAGCGTTGACGGGGAGGAGTATGGCTTTCTTGGTTTC; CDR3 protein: CSVDGEEYGFLGF
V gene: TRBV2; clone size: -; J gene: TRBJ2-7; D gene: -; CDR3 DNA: TGTGCCAGCAGTGGCGGGGATCCAGGGCAATTCGAGCAGTACTTC; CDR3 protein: CASSGGDPGQFEQYF
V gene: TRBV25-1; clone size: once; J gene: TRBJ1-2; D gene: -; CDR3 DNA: TGTGCCAGCAGTTTGTCCCGACGAGGGAACTATGGCTACACCTTC; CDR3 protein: CASSLSRRGNYGYTF
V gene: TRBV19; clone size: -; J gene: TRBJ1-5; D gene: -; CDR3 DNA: TGTGCCAGTAGTATGCAGTCTGGGCCCCAGCATTTT; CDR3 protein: CASSMQSGPQHF
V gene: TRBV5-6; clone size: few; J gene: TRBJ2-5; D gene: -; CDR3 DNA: TGTGCCAGCAGCGGACATCAAGGAGAGACCCAGTACTTC; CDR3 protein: CASSGHQGETQYF